Below are 32 T cell receptor beta chains sequenced from a single sample in a study of blood T cell repertoires in COVID-19. Using immunoSEQ multiplex PCR, the repertoire was profiled, and TCRdb retains in-frame clones only, with some absent. This sample carries 100,000 or so clones, about nine tenths of them seen once, and the ten largest clones take roughly 17%. Sequencing input: peripheral blood. The receptors here all came from a man between 50 and 59 years old with acute or convalescent COVID-19.

The genes are TRBV12-3 or TRBV12-4 and TRBJ2-1, with 8 bases identical to TRBD1. This CDR3 has 13 amino acids. Germline trimming cut 6 bases from V and 9 bases from J; bases unmatched to any gene: 7. CDR3 residues: CASRTGQGGEQFF. DNA for the CDR3: TGTGCCAGCAGGACAGGACAGGGTGGTGAGCAGTTCTTC.

This sequence joins TRBV3-1 (or the pseudogene TRBV3-2) and TRBJ1-1; no clear D. The CDR3 consists of 15 residues. In germline, CDR1 is LGHDT, CDR2 YNNKEL (reference sequence). Deletions cut 4 bases from V and 0 bases from J, with 12 bases between. The CDR3 region has the DNA TGTGCCAGCAGCCTACGGACGGGAATGAACACTGAAGCTTTCTTT. It translates to CASSLRTGMNTEAFF.

This clone was recorded once. This sequence joins TRBV7-2 and TRBJ2-3, with D unclear. Trimming pared 1 base from V and 1 base from J, leaving 6 bases between. The length of the CDR3 is 14 residues. Per germline, CDR1 SGHTA and CDR2 FQGNSA. The CDR3 bases are TGTGCCAGCAGCTTAGGGGCTGGCACAGATACGCAGTATTTT. Protein sequence: CASSLGAGTDTQYF.

The rearrangement joins TRBV10-2 to TRBJ2-5; D unresolved. CDR1 WSHSY and CDR2 SAAADI come from the germline V gene. The CDR3 covers 16 residues. Trimming left V 7 bases short and J 2 bases short, with 20 bases between. The CDR3 sequence is CASTPHLPGSQETQYF. For the CDR3, the DNA is TGCGCCAGCACCCCCCACCTGCCCGGGTCGCAAGAGACCCAGTACTTC.

This sequence joins TRBV27 and TRBJ1-6; 7 nucleotides align to TRBD1. CDR1 and CDR2 (germline): MNHEY, SMNVEV (reference sequence). This CDR3 comprises 13 residues. V trimming: 9 bases; J trimming: 7 bases; junction bases outside the gene matches: 6. The chain's CDR3 is CASSGQLNSPLHF. The CDR3 DNA follows: TGTGCCAGTTCGGGACAGCTAAATTCACCCCTCCACTTT.

CDR3 sequence: CASSFGQATSPLHF. DNA for the CDR3: TGTGCCAGCAGCTTCGGACAGGCGACTTCACCCCTCCACTTT. V and J are TRBV5-6 and TRBJ1-6; 7 nucleotides match TRBD1. CDR1 SGHDT and CDR2 YYEEEE come from the germline V gene. CDR3 size: 14 residues. With 2 bases clipped from V and 9 bases from J, the junction kept 5 bases outside the gene matches.

The rearrangement uses TRBV3-1 (or the pseudogene TRBV3-2) and TRBJ2-2, with D possibly matching TRBD1 (6 bases). This CDR3 is built from 15 residues. V shed 4 bases and J shed 0 bases, with 9 bases lying between them. The germline V gene encodes CDR1 LGHDT and CDR2 YNNKEL (reference sequence). CDR3 coding DNA: TGTGCCAGCAGCCCGCGGACAGCGAACACCGGGGAGCTGTTTTTT. Amino acids: CASSPRTANTGELFF.

V gene TRBV5-1 combines with J gene TRBJ2-7; 9 nucleotides agree with TRBD1. The trim removed 1 base at V and 2 bases at J, leaving 7 bases unmatched. The CDR3 length is 16 residues. CDR1 is SGHRS and CDR2 is YFSETQ in the germline V gene. Here the CDR3 DNA reads TGCGCCAGCAGCTTGTCCCGACAGGGGGTCGCCTACGAGCAGTACTTC. Protein product: CASSLSRQGVAYEQYF. Using reference TRBV5-1 and TRBJ2-7 for the parts outside the CDR3, the full variable domain is KAGVTQTPRYLIKTRGQQVTLSCSPISGHRSVSWYQQTPGQGLQFLFEYFSETQRNKGNFPGRFSGRQFSNSRSEMNVSTLELGDSALYLCASSLSRQGVAYEQYFGPGTRLTVT.

The J gene is TRBJ2-3, the V gene TRBV5-4; maybe TRBD1 (6 bases). From germline, CDR1 is SGHNT and CDR2 YYREEE (reference sequence). The length of the CDR3 is 14 residues. V was cut by 4 bases and J by 0 bases, with 9 bases left in between. The CDR3 nucleotides are TGTGCCAGCAGCCGGGACACAAGCACAGATACGCAGTATTTT. This gives the protein CASSRDTSTDTQYF.

The V gene is TRBV7-9, the J gene TRBJ2-5; D call uncertain. Germline V CDR1 and CDR2: SEHNR, FQNEAQ (reference sequence). Trimming left V 6 bases short and J 4 bases short, with 12 bases between. CDR3 size: 13 residues. The CDR3 sequence: CASRGSLGETQYF. The CDR3 nucleotides are TGTGCCAGCAGGGGCAGCTTAGGAGAGACCCAGTACTTC. Based on the CDR3 plus reference TRBV7-9 and TRBJ2-5, the full variable domain is DTGVSQNPRHKITKRGQNVTFRCDPISEHNRLYWYRQTLGQGPEFLTYFQNEAQLEKSRLLSDRFSAERPKGSFSTLEIQRTEQGDSAMYLCASRGSLGETQYFGPGTRLLVL.

V usage is TRBV5-1 and J usage is TRBJ1-6; 8 nucleotides match TRBD1. The V gene's germline CDR1 is SGHRS and CDR2 YFSETQ. The CDR3 has 14 amino acids. V trimming: 3 bases; J trimming: 9 bases; junction bases outside the gene matches: 5. In DNA form, the CDR3 reads TGCGCCAGCAGCTCCAGGACAGGGAGTTCACCCCTCCACTTT. Translated, it gives CASSSRTGSSPLHF.

The J gene is TRBJ1-5, the V gene TRBV6-5; 7 bases are a match to TRBD1. CDR3 size: 13 residues. Germline V gene lookup returns CDR1 MNHEY and CDR2 SVGAGI. Trimming cost V 2 bases and J 7 bases; bases outside gene matches: 2. CDR3 in amino acids: CASSYGQAQPQHF. Written as DNA, the CDR3 is TGTGCCAGCAGTTACGGACAGGCCCAGCCCCAGCATTTT.

This clone was seen only once. CDR3 nucleotides: TGTGCCAGCAGCAACACAGGGAGGGGGGGTGAAAAACTGTTTTTT. Translation gives CASSNTGRGGEKLFF. The genes are TRBV28 and TRBJ1-4, with D possibly matching TRBD1 (6 bases). Per germline, CDR1 MDHEN and CDR2 SYDVKM. CDR3 length: 15 amino acids. Trimming shortened V by 6 bases and J by 7 bases, and 18 bases separated the two germline ends.

The gene calls are TRBV4-2 and TRBJ2-1, with 12 bases fitting TRBD1. Germline V gene lookup returns CDR1 LGHNA and CDR2 YNFKEQ. This CDR3 is built from 18 residues. The trim removed 4 bases at V and 0 bases at J, leaving 7 bases unmatched. CDR3 amino acids: CASSRGQGALSSYNEQFF. The CDR3 DNA is TGTGCCAGCAGCCGGGGACAGGGGGCCCTAAGCTCCTACAATGAGCAGTTCTTC.

The rearrangement joins TRBV19 to TRBJ2-1; the match to TRBD2 covers 8 bases. The J segment lost 6 bases and the V segment lost 7 bases, leaving 11 bases of the junction unmatched. This CDR3 has 15 residues. The germline V gene encodes CDR1 LNHDA and CDR2 SQIVND (reference sequence). Here the CDR3 reads CASNLGGASGNEQFF. The CDR3 DNA follows: TGTGCCAGTAATCTCGGGGGGGCTTCGGGCAATGAGCAGTTCTTC.

The chain employs TRBV29-1 and TRBJ1-3; perhaps TRBD1 as D (5 bases). CDR1 and CDR2 (germline): SQVTM, ANQGSEA. The CDR3 has 11 residues. Trimming pared 3 bases from V and 8 bases from J, leaving 8 bases between. The CDR3 nucleotides are TGCAGCGTTGATAGGGGTTACACCATATATTTT. The encoded protein is CSVDRGYTIYF.

This clone was recorded a few times. This chain joins TRBV5-8 and TRBJ1-3; D is ambiguous. Germline V gene lookup returns CDR1 SGHTS and CDR2 YDEGEE. Trimming cost V 0 bases and J 0 bases, with 10 bases left between them. This CDR3 comprises 16 residues. Here the CDR3 reads CASSLDRRHSGNTIYF. The CDR3 DNA sequence: TGTGCCAGCAGCTTGGACAGACGCCACTCTGGAAACACCATATATTTT.

This sequence joins TRBV29-1 and TRBJ2-7; D is uncertain. This CDR3 spans 12 amino acids. The germline gives CDR1 SQVTM, CDR2 ANQGSEA. Deletions cut 3 bases from V and 0 bases from J, with 6 bases between. CDR3 sequence (DNA): TGCAGCGTTGATAATAACTCCTACGAGCAGTACTTC. Translating it yields CSVDNNSYEQYF.

The V and J genes are TRBV2 and TRBJ1-4; D possibly corresponds to TRBD1 (6 bases). CDR1 SNHLY and CDR2 FYNNEI come from the germline V gene. Trimming shortened V by 5 bases and J by 8 bases, and 18 bases separated the two germline ends. This CDR3 contains 15 residues. In nucleotides, the CDR3 is TGTGCCAGCAGTACTCCATCAGGGGAGTCGGAAAAACTGTTTTTT. Its protein product is CASSTPSGESEKLFF.

For the CDR3, the DNA is TGTGCCAGCAGCCACGGGGCGGGGGGCACAGATACGCAGTATTTT. This encodes CASSHGAGGTDTQYF. The chain uses TRBV6-4 and TRBJ2-3, with 7 positions matching TRBD2. V shed 6 bases and J 1 base; nucleotides not matched to a gene: 7. CDR1 is MRHNA and CDR2 is SNTAGT in the germline V gene. The CDR3 covers 15 residues.

The chain uses TRBV19 and TRBJ1-1; 9 positions match TRBD1. The CDR3 consists of 15 residues. The ends lost 0 bases at V and 7 bases at J; junction bases unmatched: 6. CDR1 and CDR2 (germline): LNHDA, SQIVND (reference sequence). In DNA, the CDR3 is TGTGCCAGTAGTATAGACCACAGGGGGCAGAATGAAGCTTTCTTT. This codes for CASSIDHRGQNEAFF.

V gene TRBV28 combines with J gene TRBJ2-6; maybe TRBD1 (6 bases). The CDR3 has 15 amino acids. Germline V CDR1 and CDR2: MDHEN, SYDVKM. Trimming took 6 bases from V and 2 from J, leaving 11 bases between them. This chain's CDR3 is CASSETGTGANVLTF. The CDR3 region has the DNA TGTGCCAGCAGCGAAACAGGGACTGGGGCCAACGTCCTGACTTTC. Full variable domain (missing parts from reference TRBV28 and TRBJ2-6): DVKVTQSSRYLVKRTGEKVFLECVQDMDHENMFWYRQDPGLGLRLIYFSYDVKMKEKGDIPEGYSVSREKKERFSLILESASTNQTSMYLCASSETGTGANVLTFGAGSRLTVL.

CDR3 residues: CASSLVGAGQPQHF. CDR3 DNA sequence: TGTGCCAGCAGCTTAGTGGGGGCAGGGCAGCCCCAGCATTTT. The J gene is TRBJ1-5, the V gene TRBV7-2; maybe TRBD1 (6 bases). This CDR3 comprises 14 residues. CDR1 is SGHTA and CDR2 is FQGNSA in the germline V gene. Trimming pared 1 base from V and 7 bases from J, leaving 11 bases between.

The CDR3 coding sequence is TGTGCCAGCAGTGCACCGGACAGGGGGAACACTGAAGCTTTCTTT. Its protein is CASSAPDRGNTEAFF. The rearrangement links TRBV25-1 to TRBJ1-1, with 9 bases that match TRBD1. J gave up 1 base and V 4 bases, and 4 bases lay outside the gene matches. In germline, CDR1 is MGHDK, CDR2 SYGVNS. The CDR3 is 15 amino acids.

The chain uses TRBV28 and TRBJ1-4, with D possibly TRBD1 on 6 matching bases. The CDR3 runs 14 residues. Germline values: CDR1 MDHEN, CDR2 SYDVKM. The V end was cut by 6 bases, the J end by 8 bases, with 16 bases between. The CDR3 is CASRGAGAREKLFF. The DNA for the CDR3 is TGTGCCAGCAGGGGGGCAGGGGCACGGGAAAAACTGTTTTTT. Looking up the rest from reference TRBV28 and TRBJ1-4 gives the full variable domain: DVKVTQSSRYLVKRTGEKVFLECVQDMDHENMFWYRQDPGLGLRLIYFSYDVKMKEKGDIPEGYSVSREKKERFSLILESASTNQTSMYLCASRGAGAREKLFFGSGTQLSVL.

This clone came up a few times. The CDR3 DNA reads as TGTGCCAGCAGCTCCGGGGTTTCAGGCGAGCAGTACTTC. Its translation is CASSSGVSGEQYF. The chain couples TRBV7-8 to TRBJ2-7; weak D call: TRBD2 (5 bases). The CDR3 loop spans 13 amino acids. V was cut by 4 bases and J by 6 bases, with 13 bases left in between. CDR1 SGHVS and CDR2 FQNEAQ come from the germline V gene.

The chain carries TRBV24-1 and TRBJ2-7, with D tentatively TRBD2 (6 bases). The V gene's germline CDR1 is KGHDR and CDR2 SFDVKD. Trimming removed 9 bases at V and 6 bases at J, with 23 bases between. The CDR3 is made up of 15 amino acids. The CDR3, as DNA: TGTGCCACCGATGCTCCGGGGGAGGAGGACTCCGAGCAGTACTTC. This encodes CATDAPGEEDSEQYF.

CDR3 nucleotide sequence: TGTGCCAGCAGTCCCCCCGGATTAAGAGGCTGGGCCCAGCATTTT. The encoded protein is CASSPPGLRGWAQHF. The V gene is TRBV28, the J gene TRBJ1-5; D is unclear. Germline assignment: CDR1 MDHEN and CDR2 SYDVKM. The V end was cut by 5 bases, the J end by 11 bases, with 22 bases between. This CDR3 has 15 residues.

The CDR3 loop is CASSLSRVEETQYF. In DNA, the CDR3 is TGTGCCAGCAGCTTGAGCAGGGTGGAGGAGACCCAGTACTTC. The gene calls are TRBV7-7 and TRBJ2-5; D is perhaps TRBD1 (5 bases). Germline CDR1 SSHAT, CDR2 FNYEAQ (reference sequence). V was shortened by 3 bases and J by 5 bases, with 13 bases between the two germline ends. The CDR3 totals 14 residues.

The V call is TRBV18, the J call TRBJ1-5; 11 bases agree with TRBD1. The CDR3 covers 14 residues. Germline loops: CDR1 KGHSH, CDR2 LQKENI. Germline trimming cut 6 bases from V and 5 bases from J; bases unmatched to any gene: 3. The CDR3 region is CASSLDRGHQPQHF. The CDR3 region has the DNA TGTGCCAGCTCCCTGGACAGGGGGCATCAGCCCCAGCATTTT.

The V call is TRBV5-5, the J call TRBJ1-5; D ambiguous. Germline V CDR1 and CDR2: SGHKS, YYEKEE (reference sequence). Trimming stripped 0 bases from V and 2 bases from J, with 9 bases between. CDR3 size: 15 residues. CDR3 sequence: CASSLDTRGNQPQHF. DNA of the CDR3: TGTGCCAGCAGCTTGGATACGAGGGGCAATCAGCCCCAGCATTTT.

The J gene is TRBJ1-2, the V gene TRBV27; D unresolved. Germline assignment: CDR1 MNHEY and CDR2 SMNVEV (reference sequence). CDR3 length: 14 residues. V gave up 6 bases and J gave up 2 bases, with 13 bases separating them. The CDR3 coding sequence is TGTGCCAGCAGCCCTAGGACGGGGAACTATGGCTACACCTTC. This translates into CASSPRTGNYGYTF.